These 16 T cell receptor beta chains originate from one sample sequenced in a study of beta chain features in type 1 diabetes. Study conclusions and caveats: Across all four CD4+ subsets, people with type 1 diabetes showed modestly shorter TCRB CDR3s.

Every isolated RNA sample was fully reverse transcribed, so sequencing captured expressed TCRB transcripts. TCRdb's copy holds only in-frame clones and misses some; the assay was immunoSEQ multiplex PCR. The table includes hundreds of thousands of clones, 13% to 15% detected once. Their antigens remain unidentified. Sequencing was performed on naive CD4+ T cells from blood. The origin of the receptors is a man aged 25-40 years with type 1 diabetes.

The V and J genes are TRBV5-1 and TRBJ1-2; 7 bases match TRBD1. The V and J ends lost 0 bases and 4 bases, in that order; junction bases with no gene match: 9. The germline CDR1 and CDR2 sequences are SGHRS and YFSETQ. The CDR3 is 16 residues long. CDR3 nucleotide sequence: TGCGCCAGCAGCTTGGCCGAGGAGGGGGCACGCTATGGCTACACCTTC. As protein: CASSLAEEGARYGYTF.

This clone occurred a few times. In DNA, the CDR3 is TGTGCCGTAGGGGGAGAGCAGTACTTC. Translation gives CAVGGEQYF. The chain combines TRBV28 with TRBJ2-7, with D possibly TRBD1 on 6 matching bases. Trimming shortened V by 11 bases and J by 7 bases, and 9 bases separated the two germline ends. The germline gives CDR1 MDHEN, CDR2 SYDVKM. CDR3 length: 9 amino acids.

The chain couples TRBV28 to TRBJ2-3, with D unresolved. This CDR3 has 13 amino acids. Trimming removed 5 bases from V and 0 bases from J, with 6 bases in between. Germline V gene lookup returns CDR1 MDHEN and CDR2 SYDVKM. In DNA, the CDR3 is TGTGCCAGCAGTGCTACTAGCACAGATACGCAGTATTTT. Translated, it gives CASSATSTDTQYF.

In its sample, this clone was seen a few times. The V gene is TRBV19, the J gene TRBJ1-5; TRBD1 matches at 9 bases. In germline, CDR1 is LNHDA, CDR2 SQIVND (reference sequence). The CDR3 consists of 15 residues. J was trimmed by 7 bases and V by 9 bases; bases with no gene match: 13. CDR3 residues: CASLGTGQGFQPQHF. Here the CDR3 DNA reads TGTGCCAGCTTAGGAACGGGACAGGGCTTCCAGCCCCAGCATTTT.

CDR3 loop: CASQTPSTDTQYF. DNA for the CDR3: TGTGCCAGCCAAACACCGAGCACAGATACGCAGTATTTT. The chain has TRBV2 and TRBJ2-3; D is unclear. V was pared by 8 bases and J by 0 bases, with 9 bases between. The germline V gene has CDR1 SNHLY and CDR2 FYNNEI. The CDR3 sequence is 13 residues long.

This clone has just a few counts. The rearrangement joins TRBV11-2 to TRBJ2-3; TRBD2 matches at 9 bases. In germline, CDR1 is SGHAT, CDR2 FQNNGV. The ends lost 5 bases at V and 0 bases at J; junction bases unmatched: 6. This CDR3 comprises 16 residues. The CDR3 DNA sequence: TGTGCCAGCAGCCTCGGACTAGCGTCTAGCACAGATACGCAGTATTTT. Translated, it gives CASSLGLASSTDTQYF.

The V call is TRBV6-6, the J call TRBJ2-7; D is ambiguous. V was trimmed by 0 bases and J by 2 bases, leaving 11 bases between them. CDR1 and CDR2 (germline): MNHNY, SVGAGI (reference sequence). The CDR3 loop spans 15 amino acids. The CDR3, as DNA: TGTGCCAGCAGTTACTCCGCCCAGGTTACCTACGAGCAGTACTTC. Translation: CASSYSAQVTYEQYF.

V is TRBV10-3 and J is TRBJ1-5; no definite D call. Trimming pared 11 bases from V and 0 bases from J, leaving 11 bases between. Germline-derived CDR1 and CDR2 are ENHRY and SYGVKD. This CDR3 region has 13 residues. The CDR3 DNA follows: TGTGCCGCCCAGAGGGATAGCAATCAGCCCCAGCATTTT. Translation gives CAAQRDSNQPQHF.

The chain carries TRBV27 and TRBJ1-3, with D unresolved. This CDR3 spans 15 amino acids. V lost 1 base to trimming and J lost 4 bases, with 11 bases between them. Germline CDR1 and CDR2: MNHEY and SMNVEV (reference sequence). CDR3 region: CASSLFPPEGNTIYF. The DNA of the CDR3 is TGTGCCAGCAGTTTATTTCCGCCGGAGGGAAACACCATATATTTT.

This clone was seen a handful of times. This chain connects TRBV18 to TRBJ2-5, with TRBD1 matching over 7 bases. The CDR3 totals 17 residues. Germline lookup yields CDR1 KGHSH and CDR2 LQKENI. Germline trimming cut 2 bases from V and 1 base from J; bases unmatched to any gene: 10. The CDR3 reads CASSPFEGGNSQETQYF. The DNA for the CDR3 is TGTGCCAGCTCACCATTCGAAGGGGGCAATAGCCAAGAGACCCAGTACTTC.

This clone turned up a few times. The chain couples TRBV29-1 to TRBJ2-5, with TRBD2 matching 13 bases. The CDR3 is made up of 14 amino acids. The germline V gene has CDR1 SQVTM and CDR2 ANQGSEA. J lost 4 bases, V lost 6 bases, and 5 bases had no gene match. The DNA of the CDR3 is TGCAGCGTCCGACTAGCGGGAGGAGGAGAGACCCAGTACTTC. Its translation: CSVRLAGGGETQYF.

This chain joins TRBV19 and TRBJ2-5, with 11 bases fitting TRBD2. The CDR3 runs 13 residues. Germline V gives CDR1 LNHDA, CDR2 SQIVND (reference sequence). The ends lost 7 bases at V and 4 bases at J; junction bases unmatched: 2. CDR3 nucleotide sequence: TGTGCCAGTACCGGACTAGCGGGAGAGACCCAGTACTTC. Amino acid sequence: CASTGLAGETQYF.

This clone was detected a few times. V is TRBV10-3 and J is TRBJ2-2, with D perhaps matching TRBD2 (5 bases). CDR1 ENHRY and CDR2 SYGVKD come from the germline V gene. The V end was cut by 8 bases, the J end by 1 base, with 14 bases between. The CDR3 totals 15 residues. The CDR3 region is CAIAGQRLNTGELFF. The CDR3 DNA follows: TGTGCCATCGCGGGTCAGCGGTTGAACACCGGGGAGCTGTTTTTT.

This chain uses TRBV13 with TRBJ2-7, with D unclear. V lost 5 bases, J lost 0 bases, and 5 bases lay in between. In germline, CDR1 is PRHDT, CDR2 FYEKMQ (reference sequence). This CDR3 region has 12 residues. The CDR3 region has the DNA TGTGCCAGCAGCATCCGCTCCTACGAGCAGTACTTC. As protein: CASSIRSYEQYF.

A few counts support this clone. V is TRBV5-6 and J is TRBJ1-5; no clear D gene. The CDR3 is made up of 13 amino acids. Trimming stripped 0 bases from V and 5 bases from J, with 6 bases between. Germline V gene lookup returns CDR1 SGHDT and CDR2 YYEEEE. CDR3 protein: CASSLDPHQPQHF. Written as DNA, the CDR3 is TGTGCCAGCAGCTTGGATCCTCATCAGCCCCAGCATTTT.

This clone was observed a few times. The chain links TRBV7-2 to TRBJ2-1, with 7 nucleotides matching TRBD2. CDR3 size: 15 residues. In germline, CDR1 is SGHTA, CDR2 FQGNSA. V lost 4 bases to trimming and J lost 4 bases; unmatched junction nucleotides: 7. The DNA for the CDR3 is TGTGCCAGCAGCTCCAGCGGGGATCGATACAATGAGCAGTTCTTC. This encodes CASSSSGDRYNEQFF.